The 32 T cell receptor beta chains listed next were all sequenced from one sample in a study of T cell repertoires in cytomegalovirus infection. TCRdb reanalysed the reads using MiXCR and keeps one entry per CDR3 protein. The sample carries approximately 200,000 distinct CDR3 sequences, 22% recorded once. The sequencing input was CD8+ T cells from PBMCs. All receptors derive from a human donor in good health (CMV status not recorded). Some clones in this sample may be carry-over from other donors' samples.

This clonotype occurred a few times. V usage is TRBV14 and J usage is TRBJ2-2; no clear D. CDR1 and CDR2 from the germline V gene are SGHDN and FVKESK. With 1 base removed from V and 4 bases from J, the gap between germline ends came to 10 bases. The CDR3 length is 15 residues. CDR3 in DNA: TGTGCCAGCAGCCAAGTTGGGGTTGGCACCGGGGAGCTGTTTTTT. Protein: CASSQVGVGTGELFF.

A few counts support this clonotype. The CDR3 sequence is CASYLRSNTGELFF. In DNA, the CDR3 is TGTGCCAGCTACCTGAGGTCTAACACCGGGGAGCTGTTTTTT. This chain links TRBV6-6 with TRBJ2-2, with unresolved D. The V end was cut by 8 bases, the J end by 2 bases, with 12 bases between. The CDR3 has 14 amino acids. CDR1 is MNHNY and CDR2 is SVGAGI in the germline V gene (reference sequence).

This clonotype was detected a few times. The chain couples TRBV29-1 to TRBJ2-5; possible D gene TRBD1, 5 bases. The ends were cut back, 7 bases at V and 2 bases at J, with 17 bases in the middle. The CDR3 spans 14 residues. Germline V gives CDR1 SQVTM, CDR2 ANQGSEA. In DNA, the CDR3 is TGCAGCGCTAACCACCGACAGCCTCAAGAGACCCAGTACTTC. As protein: CSANHRQPQETQYF.

The chain uses TRBV24-1 and TRBJ2-1, with TRBD1 identical over 9 bases. The CDR3 has 16 amino acids. Losses at the gene ends were 3 bases for V and 9 bases for J; bases not matched to a gene: 11. Germline CDR1 KGHDR, CDR2 SFDVKD. Written as DNA, the CDR3 is TGTGCCACCAGTGATCCGGGACAGGGTTCTGGTAGTGAGCAGTTCTTC. Its protein is CATSDPGQGSGSEQFF.

The chain combines TRBV28 with TRBJ2-1, with 9 bases fitting TRBD2. Germline V gene data show CDR1 as MDHEN and CDR2 as SYDVKM. V was clipped by 3 bases and J by 3 bases; unmatched bases: 6. The length of the CDR3 is 16 residues. CDR3 loop: CASSFGLAGRYNEQFF. CDR3 nucleotides: TGTGCCAGCAGTTTTGGGCTAGCGGGGCGCTACAATGAGCAGTTCTTC.

This clonotype was detected a few times. The chain uses TRBV2 and TRBJ2-6; no definite D call. This CDR3 has 16 amino acids. V lost 3 bases to trimming and J lost 0 bases, with 9 bases between them. In germline, CDR1 is SNHLY, CDR2 FYNNEI. The CDR3 spells CASSDVWTSGANVLTF. As DNA, the CDR3 is TGTGCCAGCAGTGACGTGTGGACCTCTGGGGCCAACGTCCTGACTTTC.

This clonotype showed up just a few times. This chain links TRBV14 with TRBJ2-1; TRBD2 might be the D (5 bases). The CDR3 sequence is 13 residues long. V was clipped by 2 bases and J by 7 bases, with 9 bases between them. The germline CDR1 and CDR2 sequences are SGHDN and FVKESK. The DNA for the CDR3 is TGTGCCAGCAGCCAATATGAGGGAAATGAGCAGTTCTTC. Protein: CASSQYEGNEQFF.

At least ten counts were recorded for this clonotype. The CDR3 here is CASIPTFTYNEQFF. The CDR3, as DNA: TGTGCCAGCATCCCGACCTTTACTTACAATGAGCAGTTCTTC. The V call is TRBV7-2, the J call TRBJ2-1; D call uncertain. Trimming cost V 7 bases and J 4 bases, with 14 bases left between them. This CDR3 has 14 residues. Germline V gives CDR1 SGHTA, CDR2 FQGNSA.

This clonotype was observed a handful of times. This chain uses TRBV12-3 or TRBV12-4 with TRBJ1-2; the D is unclear. There are 14 residues in the CDR3. The V end lost 6 bases, the J end lost 4 bases, and 15 bases lay between the germline ends. For the CDR3, the DNA is TGTGCCAGCAGCCCGGGGTCAACCCCCTATGGCTACACCTTC. Its protein product is CASSPGSTPYGYTF.

This clonotype was observed a handful of times. The gene calls are TRBV12-3 or TRBV12-4 and TRBJ2-1; D unclear. V lost 6 bases and J lost 5, with 11 bases in between. There are 13 residues in the CDR3. The CDR3 spells CASSPYKHNEQFF. In DNA, the CDR3 is TGTGCCAGCAGCCCCTATAAGCACAATGAGCAGTTCTTC.

In its sample, this clonotype was seen a few times. The chain uses TRBV2 and TRBJ1-5; D gene uncertain. V was cut by 3 bases and J by 7 bases, with 7 bases left in between. The germline CDR1 and CDR2 sequences are SNHLY and FYNNEI. The CDR3 totals 12 residues. This CDR3 is CASSDWRQPQHF. CDR3 sequence (DNA): TGTGCCAGCAGTGATTGGCGCCAGCCCCAGCATTTT.

V gene TRBV28 combines with J gene TRBJ2-7; 7 bases are shared with TRBD1. CDR1 is MDHEN, CDR2 SYDVKM, per germline. The CDR3 length is 15 residues. The J segment lost 2 bases and the V segment lost 3 bases, leaving 7 bases of the junction unmatched. The CDR3 coding sequence is TGTGCCAGCAGTTTCAGGGGGACATCTGCCTACGAGCAGTACTTC. Translating gives CASSFRGTSAYEQYF. The variable domain in full, completed from reference TRBV28 and TRBJ2-7, reads DVKVTQSSRYLVKRTGEKVFLECVQDMDHENMFWYRQDPGLGLRLIYFSYDVKMKEKGDIPEGYSVSREKKERFSLILESASTNQTSMYLCASSFRGTSAYEQYFGPGTRLTVT.

The chain combines TRBV20-1 with TRBJ2-5, with D possibly being TRBD1 (5 bases). In germline, CDR1 is DFQATT, CDR2 SNEGSKA (reference sequence). V lost 3 bases to trimming and J lost 5 bases, with 16 bases between them. The CDR3 is 14 residues long. This chain's CDR3 is CSASLYRRIETQYF. The DNA for the CDR3 is TGCAGTGCTAGCCTTTACAGGCGGATTGAGACCCAGTACTTC.

This clonotype was counted a few times. The V and J genes are TRBV28 and TRBJ1-1; D is unclear. CDR1 and CDR2 from the germline V gene are MDHEN and SYDVKM. Between the trimmed V and J ends, which lost 5 bases and 0 bases, there was a span of 16 bases. This CDR3 contains 16 residues. DNA for the CDR3: TGTGCCAGCAGTATTCGACCCCAAGAGATGAACACTGAAGCTTTCTTT. Translating it yields CASSIRPQEMNTEAFF.

This sequence joins TRBV14 and TRBJ1-1, with D possibly matching TRBD1 (5 bases). The CDR3 spans 14 residues. V was clipped by 1 base and J by 4 bases, with 10 bases between them. Germline V gene sequence: CDR1 SGHDN, CDR2 FVKESK. CDR3 coding DNA: TGTGCCAGCAGCCAAGTTTGGGGGGGCACTGAAGCTTTCTTT. It encodes CASSQVWGGTEAFF. The entire variable domain, with the rest obtained from reference TRBV14 and TRBJ1-1, is as follows: EAGVTQFPSHSVIEKGQTVTLRCDPISGHDNLYWYRRVMGKEIKFLLHFVKESKQDESGMPNNRFLAERTGGTYSTLKVQPAELEDSGVYFCASSQVWGGTEAFFGQGTRLTVV.

This clonotype was detected a few times. The V gene is TRBV19, the J gene TRBJ1-1; a possible D gene is TRBD1 (5 bases). V lost 4 bases to trimming and J lost 1 base, with 10 bases between them. This CDR3 contains 14 residues. From germline, CDR1 is LNHDA and CDR2 SQIVND (reference sequence). The CDR3, as DNA: TGTGCCAGTAGTACGGACATAACGAACACTGAAGCTTTCTTT. Its translation is CASSTDITNTEAFF.

The rearrangement links TRBV9 to TRBJ2-7, with D hard to call. Germline CDR1 is SGDLS and CDR2 is YYNGEE. Trimming pared 0 bases from V and 0 bases from J, leaving 7 bases between. The CDR3 covers 14 residues. CDR3 DNA sequence: TGTGCCAGCAGCGTAGGGGGATCCTCCTACGAGCAGTACTTC. This codes for CASSVGGSSYEQYF.

The genes are TRBV7-9 and TRBJ2-1; D uncertain. The CDR3 runs 14 residues. Between the trimmed V and J ends, which lost 1 base and 6 bases, there was a span of 10 bases. The germline gives CDR1 SEHNR, CDR2 FQNEAQ (reference sequence). CDR3 DNA sequence: TGTGCCAGCAGCTTAGTTGTATCCGCCAATGAGCAGTTCTTC. This codes for CASSLVVSANEQFF.

This clonotype has only a few counts. The chain recombines TRBV7-6 with TRBJ2-2, with D unclear. V lost 0 bases, J lost 7 bases, and 3 bases lay in between. Germline CDR1 reads SGHVS; CDR2 reads FNYEAQ. This CDR3 is built from 12 residues. The CDR3 nucleotides read TGTGCCAGCAGCTTAGCCGGCGGGGAGCTGTTTTTT. Protein sequence: CASSLAGGELFF. The full variable domain, rest sourced from reference TRBV7-6 and TRBJ2-2, is GAGVSQSPRYKVTKRGQDVALRCDPISGHVSLYWYRQALGQGPEFLTYFNYEAQQDKSGLPNDRFSAERPEGSISTLTIQRTEQRDSAMYRCASSLAGGELFFGEGSRLTVL.

This clonotype has a handful of counts. The genes are TRBV7-3 and TRBJ2-3; D unclear. V was cut by 0 bases and J by 2 bases, with 9 bases left in between. The CDR3 runs 15 residues. Germline lookup yields CDR1 SGHTA and CDR2 FQGTGA. The CDR3: CASSLTPYNTDTQYF. The CDR3 DNA sequence: TGTGCCAGCAGCTTAACCCCCTATAACACAGATACGCAGTATTTT.

This chain connects TRBV6-2 or TRBV6-3 to TRBJ2-1; TRBD1 aligns across 10 bases. The CDR3 is 16 amino acids. Unmatched junction bases numbered 8, after V lost 2 bases and J lost 7 bases. The germline gives CDR1 MNHEY, CDR2 SVGEGT. The CDR3 sequence: CASSYERTGGLNEQFF. CDR3 bases: TGTGCCAGCAGTTACGAAAGGACAGGGGGTTTGAATGAGCAGTTCTTC.

This clonotype was recorded once. The gene calls are TRBV29-1 and TRBJ2-5; 9 nucleotides match TRBD1. CDR3 length: 15 residues. V trimming: 6 bases; J trimming: 7 bases; junction bases outside the gene matches: 15. CDR1 is SQVTM and CDR2 is ANQGSEA in the germline V gene. As DNA, the CDR3 is TGCAGCGTAGAGGGGGGGACAGGGCCGTCCGGGACCCAGTACTTC. Translation gives CSVEGGTGPSGTQYF.

The chain carries TRBV9 and TRBJ2-1, with unresolved D. The germline V gene encodes CDR1 SGDLS and CDR2 YYNGEE. Trimming left V 3 bases short and J 4 bases short, with 14 bases between. The CDR3 totals 15 residues. The CDR3 here is CASSGTERPYNEQFF. CDR3 DNA: TGTGCCAGCAGCGGGACGGAAAGGCCGTACAATGAGCAGTTCTTC.

This clonotype was picked up a small number of times. The J gene is TRBJ1-2, the V gene TRBV25-1; 7 bases align to TRBD1. The V and J ends lost 7 bases and 6 bases, in that order; junction bases with no gene match: 5. This CDR3 has 12 amino acids. From germline, CDR1 is MGHDK and CDR2 SYGVNS. CDR3 bases: TGTGCCAGCAATGACAGGGTCGATGGCTACACCTTC. Translation gives CASNDRVDGYTF.

This clonotype was observed many times. The J gene is TRBJ2-1, the V gene TRBV7-8; D may match TRBD1 or TRBD2 (5 bases each). Trimming left V 3 bases short and J 12 bases short, with 27 bases between. Germline lookup yields CDR1 SGHVS and CDR2 FQNEAQ. The CDR3 runs 17 residues. CDR3 sequence: CASSLGLKLGPGGGQFF. The CDR3 DNA follows: TGTGCCAGCAGCTTGGGGCTCAAACTGGGCCCCGGAGGAGGGCAGTTCTTC.

The chain carries TRBV3-1 and TRBJ2-3; 9 nucleotides agree with TRBD2. The CDR3 runs 20 residues. Losses at the gene ends were 0 bases for V and 2 bases for J; bases not matched to a gene: 15. The V gene's germline CDR1 is LGHDT and CDR2 YNNKEL (reference sequence). CDR3 sequence: CASSQEGRGGPHPYTDTQYF. The DNA for the CDR3 is TGTGCCAGCAGCCAAGAAGGGCGGGGGGGGCCTCACCCTTACACAGATACGCAGTATTTT.

V and J are TRBV7-6 and TRBJ2-5; D gene ambiguous. The CDR3 is made up of 18 amino acids. V was shortened by 1 base and J by 0 bases, with 18 bases between the two germline ends. Looked up from germline, CDR1 is SGHVS and CDR2 is FNYEAQ. CDR3 residues: CASSLGGWKVGNQETQYF. The DNA for the CDR3 is TGTGCCAGCAGCTTAGGGGGTTGGAAGGTCGGAAACCAAGAGACCCAGTACTTC.

In its sample, this clonotype was seen many times. This chain connects TRBV7-2 to TRBJ2-7; 8 bases match TRBD2. V was pared by 4 bases and J by 3 bases, with 8 bases of the junction left unmatched. There are 15 residues in the CDR3. The V gene's germline CDR1 is SGHTA and CDR2 FQGNSA. CDR3 in DNA: TGTGCCAGCAGCTCTGGCGGGGGGCCTGGCTACGAGCAGTACTTC. This encodes CASSSGGGPGYEQYF.

V is TRBV19 and J is TRBJ1-2; D unclear. The ends were cut back, 3 bases at V and 6 bases at J, with 17 bases in the middle. The CDR3 has 15 amino acids. Germline V lookup: CDR1 LNHDA, CDR2 SQIVND (reference sequence). The chain's CDR3 is CASSILIGETNGYTF. CDR3 sequence (DNA): TGTGCCAGTAGTATCTTGATCGGGGAAACGAATGGCTACACCTTC.

This clonotype was observed at least ten times. The chain links TRBV5-6 to TRBJ2-7, with 7 bases aligning to TRBD1. The CDR3 is 18 residues long. The J segment lost 2 bases and the V segment lost 3 bases, leaving 17 bases of the junction unmatched. Germline CDR1 reads SGHDT; CDR2 reads YYEEEE. As DNA, the CDR3 is TGTGCCAGCAGCTCGGCCCTATGGACAGGCGACCTCCCCTACGAGCAGTACTTC. Protein product: CASSSALWTGDLPYEQYF.

This clonotype was observed at least ten times. The junction differs from germline at one of its ends, possibly a read error. The genes are TRBV28 and TRBJ2-7, with D uncertain. CDR1 MDHEN and CDR2 SYDVKM come from the germline V gene. This CDR3 region has 13 residues. DNA of the CDR3: TGTGCCAGCAGGTTATGGGCAACCTACGAGCAGTACTTC. This codes for CASRLWATYEQYF.

This clonotype has at least ten counts. The V gene is TRBV12-3 or TRBV12-4, the J gene TRBJ1-2, with D possibly TRBD1 on 5 matching bases. The CDR3 length is 14 residues. The V and J ends lost 5 bases and 0 bases respectively, with 10 bases between them. The CDR3 here is CASSPGASNYGYTF. CDR3 nucleotides: TGTGCCAGCAGTCCCGGGGCCTCTAACTATGGCTACACCTTC.